This paragraph reports one T cell receptor beta chain. Its antigen is unknown. Germline CDR1 is MNHEY and CDR2 is SVGEGT. The V gene lost 6 bases and the J gene lost 1 base, with 9 bases spanning the gap. The CDR3 length is 13 residues. From the 5' RACE reads, TCRdb called clonotypes with MiXCR, one entry per CDR3 protein. This table holds some 320,000 distinct CDR3 sequences, approximately 10% found once. The data originate from a study of T cells after yellow fever vaccination. Notes on the study in general: Though weaker, the secondary response peaked faster, on day 5 versus 15.

The TCR sequence derives from a young man who received the YFV17D yellow fever vaccine. The sequenced sample was CD4+ T cells sorted from PBMCs, obtained 5 days after the yellow fever booster vaccination. V gene TRBV6-2 or TRBV6-3 combines with J gene TRBJ1-2; D not resolved. The CDR3 region is CASSPGYNYGYTF. The CDR3 DNA is TGTGCCAGCAGCCCGGGATATAACTATGGCTACACCTTC.